These T cell receptor beta chains were read from a single sample in a study of shared clonotypes between healthy human individuals. Generated by immunoSEQ multiplex PCR, the TCRdb table keeps only in-frame clones and is missing some. This sample has hundreds of thousands of clones, with roughly four fifths found just once. The sample consisted of PBMCs. These receptors originate from a woman in her thirties or forties in good health. Some clones in this sample may be carry-over from other donors' samples. The CDR3 runs from the conserved cysteine through the conserved F or W. D genes are given only for firm matches. Only some rows state a clone size, as once, few, many or a class for expanded clones.

>NA|TRBJ2-3|TRBV28|NA
CASRRLSTDTQYF
TGTGCCAGCAGACGACTGAGTACAGATACGCAGTATTTT
>NA|TRBJ2-6|TRBV19|NA
CASTKGRHGANVLTF
TGTGCCAGTACGAAGGGCAGGCATGGGGCCAACGTCCTGACTTTC
>NA|TRBJ2-1|TRBV28|TRBD2
CASSLAGDYNEQFF
TGTGCCAGCAGTTTGGCGGGGGATTACAATGAGCAGTTCTTC
>NA|TRBJ1-4|TRBV5-4|NA
CASSFSAGEKLFF
TGTGCCAGCAGCTTCTCAGCGGGTGAAAAACTGTTTTTT
>many|TRBJ2-3|TRBV7-9|NA
CASSITGVDTQYF
TGTGCCAGCAGCATAACGGGAGTTGATACGCAGTATTTT
>NA|TRBJ2-5|TRBV7-7|TRBD2
CASSLGLAGGTQYF
TGTGCTAGCAGCTTAGGACTAGCGGGAGGCACCCAGTACTTC
>NA|TRBJ2-4|TRBV30|TRBD2
CAWKPDTSGYKNIQYF
TGTGCCTGGAAACCGGATACTAGCGGTTATAAAAACATTCAGTACTTC
>few|TRBJ2-5|TRBV29-1|NA
CSVALQETQYF
TGCAGCGTTGCTCTGCAAGAGACCCAGTACTTC
>NA|TRBJ2-4|TRBV30|NA
CAWKPLTRIVAKNIQYF
TGTGCCTGGAAACCCCTAACCCGGATCGTAGCCAAAAACATTCAGTACTTC
>NA|TRBJ2-4|TRBV2|TRBD2
CASSRSSGALIQNIQYF
TGTGCCAGCAGTAGGTCTAGCGGGGCTCTGATTCAAAACATTCAGTACTTC
>NA|TRBJ2-1|TRBV10-1|TRBD2
CASSDIAGTSASNEQFF
TGCGCCAGCAGTGATATTGCCGGGACTAGCGCTTCCAATGAGCAGTTCTTC
>NA|TRBJ2-3|TRBV30|NA
CAWGSGTVSYTQYF
NA
>NA|TRBJ2-7|TRBV6-5|NA
CASSYSRRLYEQYF
TGTGCCAGCAGTTACTCTCGGCGGCTCTACGAGCAGTACTTC
>NA|TRBJ2-2|TRBV2|TRBD1
CASNVGQGRTGELFF
TGTGCCAGCAACGTCGGACAGGGTCGGACCGGGGAGCTGTTTTTT
>NA|TRBJ2-6|TRBV5-1|NA
CASSSLPSGANVLTF
TGCGCCAGCAGCTCCTTACCCTCTGGGGCCAACGTCCTGACTTTC
>NA|TRBJ2-2|TRBV7-7|TRBD1
CASSQDRFTGELFF
TGTGCTAGCAGCCAGGACAGGTTTACCGGGGAGCTGTTTTTT
>NA|TRBJ2-7|TRBV19|NA
CASYRNQSYEQYF
TGTGCCAGTTACAGGAACCAATCCTACGAGCAGTACTTC
>NA|TRBJ2-7|TRBV19|TRBD2
CASSPKGREGSYEQYF
TGTGCCAGTAGTCCTAAGGGGCGGGAGGGGTCCTACGAGCAGTACTTC
>NA|TRBJ2-1|TRBV18|TRBD2
CASSPPGLDRANEQFF
TGTGCCAGCTCACCACCGGGACTAGATCGCGCCAATGAGCAGTTCTTC
>many|TRBJ2-7|TRBV7-9|NA
CASSPIADEQYF
TGTGCCAGCAGCCCAATCGCGGACGAGCAGTACTTC
>NA|TRBJ2-7|TRBV7-9|NA
CASSLDSEGVGYEQYF
TGTGCCAGCAGCTTAGATAGTGAGGGGGTTGGCTACGAGCAGTACTTC
>NA|TRBJ1-1|TRBV7-8|NA
CASSFAPQGTEAFF
TGTGCCAGCAGCTTTGCCCCACAGGGCACTGAAGCTTTCTTT
>NA|TRBJ1-1|TRBV27|NA
CASSLSTTNTEAFF
TGTGCCAGCAGTTTATCTACAACGAACACTGAAGCTTTCTTT
>NA|TRBJ2-7|TRBV4-1|NA
CASSPLLGQYEQYF
TGCGCCAGCAGCCCGCTCCTCGGGCAGTACGAGCAGTACTTC
>few|TRBJ2-5|TRBV29-1|NA
CSVEEHDQETQYF
TGCAGCGTTGAAGAACATGACCAAGAGACCCAGTACTTC
>once|TRBJ1-1|TRBV5-1|TRBD1
CASSRLTGSTEAFF
TGCGCCAGCAGCAGGCTGACAGGGAGCACTGAGGCTTTCTTT
>once|TRBJ2-1|TRBV6-4|NA
CASSEGPQSYNEQFF
TGTGCCAGCAGTGAAGGCCCCCAATCGTACAATGAGCAGTTCTTC
>NA|TRBJ1-4|TRBV19|TRBD1
CASSAGTGFATNEKLFF
TGTGCCAGTAGTGCCGGGACAGGCTTCGCAACTAATGAAAAACTGTTTTTT
>NA|TRBJ2-5|TRBV7-2|NA
CASSLRPVGAQETQYF
TGTGCCAGCAGCTTAAGGCCCGTCGGAGCCCAAGAGACCCAGTACTTC
>NA|TRBJ2-3|TRBV11-3|NA
CASSLEGTDTQYF
TGTGCCAGCAGCTTAGAAGGCACAGATACGCAGTATTTT
>NA|TRBJ2-7|TRBV6-5|NA
CASSSPRDGPSYEQYF
TGTGCCAGCAGTTCCCCCCGGGACGGACCCTCCTACGAGCAGTACTTC
>NA|TRBJ2-7|TRBV7-9|NA
CASSSTGTVGEQYF
TGTGCCAGCAGCTCTACAGGGACGGTGGGCGAGCAGTACTTC
>NA|TRBJ2-7|TRBV5-1|TRBD2
CASSGGLAETYEQYF
TGCGCCAGCAGCGGAGGACTAGCGGAGACCTACGAGCAGTACTTC
>once|TRBJ1-1|TRBV30|NA
CAWSVLGFEAFF
TGTGCCTGGAGTGTACTGGGGTTTGAAGCTTTCTTT
>once|TRBJ1-5|TRBV4-2|NA
CASSPDRSRGASNQPQHF
TGTGCCAGCAGCCCAGACCGGAGTCGGGGGGCTAGCAATCAGCCCCAGCATTTT
>NA|TRBJ2-3|TRBV4-1|TRBD1
CASSMSRDRDTDTQYF
TGCGCCAGCAGCATGAGCCGGGACAGGGACACAGATACGCAGTATTTT
>NA|TRBJ2-7|TRBV18|NA
CASPRGPNISYEQYF
TGTGCCAGCCCCCGGGGGCCCAATATCTCCTACGAGCAGTACTTC
>once|TRBJ2-3|TRBV7-2|NA
CASSKGVGAGDTQYF
TGTGCCAGCAGCAAAGGAGTTGGAGCGGGAGATACGCAGTATTTT
>NA|TRBJ1-5|TRBV6-1|NA
CASSEAGVGGPQHF
TGTGCCAGCAGTGAAGCAGGGGTAGGAGGGCCCCAGCATTTT
>NA|TRBJ1-1|TRBV19|TRBD1
CASRFGTDVNTEAFF
TGTGCCAGTAGATTCGGGACAGACGTGAACACTGAAGCTTTCTTT
>NA|TRBJ2-1|TRBV6-1|TRBD1
CASGRDRGRSSEQFF
TGTGCCAGCGGGAGGGACAGGGGGCGTAGTAGTGAGCAGTTCTTC
>NA|TRBJ2-7|TRBV5-6|TRBD2
CASSPLAGGTYEQYF
TGTGCCAGCAGCCCACTAGCGGGAGGCACCTACGAGCAGTACTTC
>few|TRBJ2-5|TRBV15|TRBD2
CATSRTSGQETQYF
TGTGCCACCAGCAGGACTAGCGGCCAAGAGACCCAGTACTTC
>NA|TRBJ2-1|TRBV7-7|NA
CASSRHREDEQFF
TGTGCTAGCAGCAGACACAGGGAAGATGAGCAGTTCTTC